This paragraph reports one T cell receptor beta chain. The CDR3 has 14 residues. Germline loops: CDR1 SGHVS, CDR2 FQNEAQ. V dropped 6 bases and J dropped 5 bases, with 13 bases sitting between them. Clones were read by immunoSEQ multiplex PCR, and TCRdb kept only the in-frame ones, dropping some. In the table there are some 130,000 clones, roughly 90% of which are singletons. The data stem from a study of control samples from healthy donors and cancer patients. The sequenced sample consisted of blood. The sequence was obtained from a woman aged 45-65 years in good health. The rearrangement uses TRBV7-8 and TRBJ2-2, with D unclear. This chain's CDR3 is CASREGKATGELFF. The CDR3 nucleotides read TGTGCCAGCAGGGAAGGGAAGGCGACCGGGGAGCTGTTTTTT.